Each of the 21 T cell receptor beta chains below was sequenced from the same sample in a study of blood T cell repertoires in COVID-19. TCRdb's table, derived via immunoSEQ multiplex PCR, lists solely in-frame clones and lacks some. The table records about 240,000 clones, about 81% of them present only once. Sequenced: peripheral blood. The receptors originated from a woman aged 55-70 years with active or convalescent COVID-19.

This rearrangement joins TRBV19 to TRBJ1-2; no definite D call. Deletions cut 1 base from V and 6 bases from J, with 12 bases between. The germline CDR1 and CDR2 sequences are LNHDA and SQIVND (reference sequence). This CDR3 has 14 residues. The CDR3 sequence: CASSIVAGADGYTF. As DNA, the CDR3 is TGTGCCAGTAGTATAGTTGCTGGAGCCGATGGCTACACCTTC.

The DNA of the CDR3 is TGTGCCAGCAGCTTCAGAACAGTCTACAATGAGCAGTTCTTC. Its protein product is CASSFRTVYNEQFF. The chain is built from TRBV5-5 and TRBJ2-1; D ambiguous. Trimming left V 2 bases short and J 3 bases short, with 9 bases between. CDR3 size: 14 residues. Germline lookup yields CDR1 SGHKS and CDR2 YYEKEE (reference sequence).

This rearrangement joins TRBV14 to TRBJ1-2, with D possibly matching TRBD1 (6 bases). CDR1 is SGHDN, CDR2 FVKESK, per germline. This CDR3 is 13 amino acids long. With 5 bases removed from V and 8 bases from J, the gap between germline ends came to 15 bases. The CDR3 protein is CASSSSGTPGYTF. Here the CDR3 DNA reads TGTGCCAGCAGCTCTTCGGGGACACCGGGCTACACCTTC.

The V call is TRBV6-1, the J call TRBJ2-7; 11 bases are shared with TRBD2. CDR3 size: 13 residues. Germline lookup yields CDR1 MNHNS and CDR2 SASEGT. Trimming cost V 2 bases and J 9 bases; bases outside gene matches: 3. CDR3 in DNA: TGTGCCAGCAGTGAACGTACTAGCGGGGGGCAGTACTTC. Protein sequence: CASSERTSGGQYF.

This clone was observed a few times. The gene calls are TRBV10-3 and TRBJ1-3, with D hard to call. This CDR3 comprises 12 residues. Trimming removed 10 bases at V and 4 bases at J, with 11 bases between. The germline gives CDR1 ENHRY, CDR2 SYGVKD. The CDR3 DNA reads TGTGCCACCGGAACAGAGGGAAACACCATATATTTT. Encoded protein: CATGTEGNTIYF.

The chain links TRBV5-4 to TRBJ2-5, with TRBD2 identical over 7 bases. Germline V CDR1 and CDR2: SGHNT, YYREEE (reference sequence). The J segment lost 0 bases and the V segment lost 4 bases, leaving 6 bases of the junction unmatched. The CDR3 is made up of 15 amino acids. The CDR3 is CASSIKAGYQETQYF. CDR3 DNA: TGTGCCAGCAGCATAAAAGCGGGATACCAAGAGACCCAGTACTTC.

J is TRBJ1-5 and V is TRBV11-2; D unresolved. The CDR3 runs to 15 residues. Between the trimmed V and J ends, which lost 5 bases and 1 base, there was a span of 12 bases. Germline V gene sequence: CDR1 SGHAT, CDR2 FQNNGV. The CDR3 reads CASSPIGGSNQPQHF. CDR3 bases: TGTGCCAGCAGCCCGATCGGAGGGAGCAATCAGCCCCAGCATTTT.

The chain combines TRBV21-1 with TRBJ1-1. TRBV21-1 is designated a pseudogene. The CDR3 length is 13 residues. The CDR3 sequence is CASSKVGETEAFF. Here the CDR3 DNA reads TGTGCCAGCAGCAAAGTCGGGGAGACTGAAGCTTTCTTT.

This rearrangement joins TRBV12-5 to TRBJ1-2, with D perhaps matching TRBD1 (6 bases). The germline V gene has CDR1 LGHNT and CDR2 FRNRAP. The ends were cut back, 1 base at V and 4 bases at J, with 7 bases in the middle. This CDR3 is 13 amino acids long. The CDR3 is CASGLGQVYGYTF. The CDR3 DNA sequence: TGTGCTAGTGGTTTGGGACAGGTCTATGGCTACACCTTC.

The V call is TRBV18, the J call TRBJ2-1; 7 positions agree with TRBD1. CDR3 length: 12 residues. Germline CDR1 and CDR2: KGHSH and LQKENI. The V gene end was trimmed by 3 bases and the J gene end by 13 bases; junction bases not matched to a gene: 6. In DNA form, the CDR3 reads TGTGCCAGCTCACCCGGACAGGCAGGTCAGTTCTTC. Translation gives CASSPGQAGQFF.

This rearrangement joins TRBV29-1 to TRBJ1-1, with 8 bases fitting TRBD1. V shed 7 bases and J 4 bases; nucleotides not matched to a gene: 14. Per the germline V gene, CDR1 is SQVTM and CDR2 is ANQGSEA. This CDR3 contains 15 residues. This CDR3 reads CSAMGAGGEGTEAFF. For the CDR3, the DNA is TGCAGCGCGATGGGAGCAGGGGGCGAAGGCACTGAAGCTTTCTTT. Looking up the rest from reference TRBV29-1 and TRBJ1-1 gives the full variable domain: SAVISQKPSRDICQRGTSLTIQCQVDSQVTMMFWYRQQPGQSLTLIATANQGSEATYESGFVIDKFPISRPNLTFSTLTVSNMSPEDSSIYLCSAMGAGGEGTEAFFGQGTRLTVV.

The chain recombines TRBV19 with TRBJ1-2; TRBD1 matches at 9 bases. Germline trimming cut 5 bases from V and 8 bases from J; bases unmatched to any gene: 9. Germline V gene data show CDR1 as LNHDA and CDR2 as SQIVND (reference sequence). This CDR3 is 14 amino acids long. The CDR3 spells CASSPRDRARGYTF. The CDR3 DNA sequence: TGTGCCAGTAGTCCACGGGACAGGGCGAGGGGCTACACCTTC.

This CDR3 reads CAGGTGNTIYF. The CDR3 nucleotides are TGTGCCGGGGGGACTGGAAACACCATATATTTT. The chain joins TRBV10-3 to TRBJ1-3; maybe TRBD1 (5 bases). The V end was cut by 11 bases, the J end by 2 bases, with 7 bases between. Germline V CDR1 and CDR2: ENHRY, SYGVKD. The CDR3 spans 11 residues.

This clone has just a few counts. V and J are TRBV6-7 and TRBJ1-1; TRBD1 is a possible D gene (5 bases). TRBV6-7 is treated as an ORF (open reading frame) with a function not yet certain. CDR3 length equals 13 residues. V was pared by 4 bases and J by 5 bases, with 11 bases between. The CDR3 sequence is CASSSDIRTEAFF. CDR3 nucleotides: TGTGCCAGCAGTTCGGACATAAGAACTGAAGCTTTCTTT.

This sequence joins TRBV9 and TRBJ1-2; TRBD1 might be the D (6 bases). This CDR3 spans 14 amino acids. V was clipped by 0 bases and J by 2 bases, with 8 bases between them. Germline V CDR1 and CDR2: SGDLS, YYNGEE. Here the CDR3 reads CASSVGTDNYGYTF. CDR3 in DNA: TGTGCCAGCAGCGTAGGGACAGACAACTATGGCTACACCTTC.

The gene calls are TRBV7-9 and TRBJ2-7; the D is unclear. Germline values: CDR1 SEHNR, CDR2 FQNEAQ (reference sequence). V shed 5 bases and J shed 7 bases, with 12 bases lying between them. The CDR3 covers 12 residues. Here the CDR3 reads CASSGDRKEQYF. In DNA, the CDR3 is TGTGCCAGCAGCGGAGATCGCAAGGAGCAGTACTTC.

The sample holds many counts of this clone. The chain recombines TRBV10-2 with TRBJ1-1; D may be TRBD1 (5 bases). CDR1 is WSHSY, CDR2 SAAADI, per germline. The germline V and J ends were trimmed by 9 bases and 1 base, with 15 bases remaining between them. CDR3 length: 14 residues. The CDR3 DNA reads as TGCGCCAGAAACAGGAGTGAATGGAACACTGAAGCTTTCTTT. This sequence encodes CARNRSEWNTEAFF.

The V call is TRBV30, the J call TRBJ2-3; 10 bases agree with TRBD2. The length of the CDR3 is 16 residues. V was clipped by 1 base and J by 2 bases; unmatched bases: 6. Germline values: CDR1 GTSNPN, CDR2 SVGIG (reference sequence). CDR3 region: CAWSGGSGGATDTQYF. The CDR3 DNA reads TGTGCCTGGAGTGGCGGCAGCGGGGGGGCCACAGATACGCAGTATTTT.

Note on this clone: This specimen includes other DNA sequences encoding the same CDR3. This rearrangement joins TRBV5-6 to TRBJ2-3; TRBD2 aligns across 10 bases. The CDR3 is 15 amino acids. Germline assignment: CDR1 SGHDT and CDR2 YYEEEE. Unmatched junction bases numbered 3, after V lost 3 bases and J lost 2 bases. The DNA for the CDR3 is TGTGCCAGCAGCTCCCTAGCGGGGGCCACAGATACGCAGTATTTT. It codes for CASSSLAGATDTQYF.

The V call is TRBV2, the J call TRBJ1-2; TRBD1 matches 7 bases. There are 14 residues in the CDR3. The V gene end was trimmed by 6 bases and the J gene end by 4 bases; junction bases not matched to a gene: 8. Germline CDR1 and CDR2: SNHLY and FYNNEI. In DNA form, the CDR3 reads TGTGCCAGCAGACCAACAGGGGTGCCCTATGGCTACACCTTC. It specifies CASRPTGVPYGYTF. The full variable domain, rest sourced from reference TRBV2 and TRBJ1-2, is EPEVTQTPSHQVTQMGQEVILRCVPISNHLYFYWYRQILGQKVEFLVSFYNNEISEKSEIFDDQFSVERPDGSNFTLKIRSTKLEDSAMYFCASRPTGVPYGYTFGSGTRLTVV.

The chain is built from TRBV19 and TRBJ2-5; 12 bases are a match to TRBD2. This CDR3 contains 18 residues. Unmatched junction bases numbered 14, after V lost 4 bases and J lost 5 bases. Germline V CDR1 and CDR2: LNHDA, SQIVND (reference sequence). Here the CDR3 reads CASSSPGLAGLTRETQYF. The CDR3 DNA reads TGTGCCAGTAGTAGCCCAGGACTAGCGGGGTTAACCAGGGAGACCCAGTACTTC.